The rows below give T cell receptor beta chains drawn from one sample of a study of early T cells in non-severe SARS-CoV-2 infection. A single record per CDR3 protein comes from TCRdb applying MiXCR to the 5' RACE reads. The sample lists about 79,000 distinct CDR3 sequences; over 10% were seen once. The sample taken for sequencing was whole blood. These receptors came from an adult who was a healthcare worker with PCR-confirmed SARS-CoV-2 infection or an uninfected control (not recorded which). The CDR3 runs from the conserved cysteine through the conserved F or W. A D gene is named only where the DNA matches it firmly. Not every row has a clone size; where given, it reads once, few, many or a size class.

cdr3_nt	cdr3_aa	d_call	clone_size	v_call	j_call
TGTGCCAGCGCCGACCTGACGGGCCGAGCGCCCCAGCATTTT	CASADLTGRAPQHF	.	.	TRBV27	TRBJ1-5
TGCAGCGTTGGGTCACAGGGATCCCAGGCCCAGCATTTT	CSVGSQGSQAQHF	.	many	TRBV29-1	TRBJ1-5
TGTGCCAGCTCACTCACCGTTTGGTCCTACAATGAGCAGTTCTTC	CASSLTVWSYNEQFF	.	.	TRBV18	TRBJ2-1
TGCACCATCCCTGGGCGCACAGATACGCAGTATTTT	CTIPGRTDTQYF	.	few	TRBV20-1	TRBJ2-3
TGCGCCAGCAGCTCTTTAGCGGGAGGCTCCTACGAGCAGTACTTC	CASSSLAGGSYEQYF	TRBD2	.	TRBV5-1	TRBJ2-7
TGTGCCACCAGGAGGACAGGGGACACCGGGGAGCTGTTTTTT	CATRRTGDTGELFF	TRBD1	few	TRBV24-1	TRBJ2-2
TGTGCCAGCAGCTTAGGGTCCGGGACAGGGGCATCTCAGCCCCAGCATTTT	CASSLGSGTGASQPQHF	TRBD1	many	TRBV7-9	TRBJ1-5
TGTGCCAGTAGTATGGAGGGCTCTCCGCAGTATTTT	CASSMEGSPQYF	.	.	TRBV19	TRBJ2-3
TGTGCCAGCAGCTTGGACACAGGGGCTGTTGAAGCTTTCTTT	CASSLDTGAVEAFF	TRBD1	few	TRBV5-4	TRBJ1-1
TGTGCCAGCCATTTGTACCTGAGGTCGAACACTGAAGCTTTCTTT	CASHLYLRSNTEAFF	.	few	TRBV28	TRBJ1-1
TGTGCCAGCAGCATTAGACCCCACAGGGTTATGACGGGGGCCAACGTCCTGACTTTC	CASSIRPHRVMTGANVLTF	.	few	TRBV21-1	TRBJ2-6
TGTGCCAGCTCACCAGACGGACTAGCCGGGCACGAGCAGTACTTC	CASSPDGLAGHEQYF	TRBD2	few	TRBV18	TRBJ2-7
TGTGCCAGCGGCACGGGAATATCCTCCAATGAGCAGTTCTTC	CASGTGISSNEQFF	.	few	TRBV3-1	TRBJ2-1
TGCAGCGTTGCACACCGGAACACTGAAGCTTTCTTT	CSVAHRNTEAFF	.	few	TRBV29-1	TRBJ1-1
TGTGCCAGCAGCTTACACAACTCAGCAACTAATGAAAAACTGTTTTTT	CASSLHNSATNEKLFF	.	.	TRBV7-9	TRBJ1-4
TGCAGCGTTCCCGGGGGCAGGGGTGGCACTGAAGCTTTCTTT	CSVPGGRGGTEAFF	.	many	TRBV29-1	TRBJ1-1
TGCAGCGTGGGGGACAGGAGGAACACTGAAGCTTTCTTT	CSVGDRRNTEAFF	TRBD1	.	TRBV29-1	TRBJ1-1
TGTGCTAGCAGCCCCAATTCGGGGTCCTACAATGAGCAGTTCTTC	CASSPNSGSYNEQFF	.	many	TRBV7-7	TRBJ2-1
TGCAGTGCTATACTAGCGGGAGTTAGTAATGAGCAGTTCTTC	CSAILAGVSNEQFF	TRBD2	few	TRBV20-1	TRBJ2-1
TGTGCCAGCAGCCTAAACCCATGGGGCGGGGAGAGCTCCTACGAGCAGTACTTC	CASSLNPWGGESSYEQYF	.	many	TRBV7-3	TRBJ2-7
TGTGCCAGCAGCCGTACACCGGCGAACACCGGGGAGCTGTTTTTT	CASSRTPANTGELFF	.	many	TRBV4-2	TRBJ2-2
TGCGCCAGCAGCCAGACGCCGGGACTGAGAGCAGATACGCAGTATTTT	CASSQTPGLRADTQYF	.	few	TRBV4-1	TRBJ2-3
TGTGCCACCCAGGGGTCGGCTTTCTTT	CATQGSAFF	.	many	TRBV6-6	TRBJ1-1
TGTGCCAGCAGTTCGACCCGGCCAGGTACGCAGTATTTT	CASSSTRPGTQYF	.	once	TRBV11-2	TRBJ2-3
TGCAGTGCTAGCTCCGGGGTATTGGAAAACACCATATATTTT	CSASSGVLENTIYF	.	many	TRBV20-1	TRBJ1-3
TGTGCCAGTAGTCTACGGGACAGTGATGGCTACACCTTC	CASSLRDSDGYTF	TRBD1	few	TRBV19	TRBJ1-2
TGCAGTGCAAAGACAGGGATCGGTCAGCCCCAGCATTTT	CSAKTGIGQPQHF	TRBD1	few	TRBV20-1	TRBJ1-5
TGCGCCAGCAGCTTTGGGACCCTAACAGATACGCAGTATTTT	CASSFGTLTDTQYF	.	.	TRBV5-1	TRBJ2-3
TGCGCCAGCACTCGCGCCCCGACAGGACGGGGAGAGACCCAGTACTTC	CASTRAPTGRGETQYF	.	few	TRBV5-1	TRBJ2-5
TGTGCCAGCAGCCAAGTAAGAGGGATGGTCTATGGCTACACCTTC	CASSQVRGMVYGYTF	.	.	TRBV3-1	TRBJ1-2
TGTGCCAGCAGTGCGGACAGCTTTAACTATGGCTACACCTTC	CASSADSFNYGYTF	.	few	TRBV2	TRBJ1-2
TGTGCCAGTAGTATCAGGGACAGGCCCTCGCCCTACGAGCAGTACTTC	CASSIRDRPSPYEQYF	TRBD1	.	TRBV19	TRBJ2-7
TGTGCCAGCAGCTATCGGAGGCAGGGAACAGATACGCAGTATTTT	CASSYRRQGTDTQYF	.	many	TRBV7-2	TRBJ2-3
TGTGCCAGCAGCCAAGATTCGGGACTAGCGGGGGGGCGCGGCAATGAGCAGTTCTTC	CASSQDSGLAGGRGNEQFF	TRBD2	many	TRBV4-2	TRBJ2-1
TGCGCCAGCAGCTTGGGTCCAGGGGTAAACACTGAAGCTTTCTTT	CASSLGPGVNTEAFF	.	many	TRBV5-1	TRBJ1-1
TGTGCCAGCAGTTACTCTCGGACTAGCGGGACGCCCGGGGAGCTGTTTTTT	CASSYSRTSGTPGELFF	TRBD2	few	TRBV6-5	TRBJ2-2
TGTGCCGGTTCATGGAACACCGGGGAGCTGTTTTTT	CAGSWNTGELFF	.	many	TRBV28	TRBJ2-2
TGCAGTGCCCGTACTCTAGCGGGAGGCCGGAGCTCCTACAATGAGCAGTTCTTC	CSARTLAGGRSSYNEQFF	TRBD2	few	TRBV20-1	TRBJ2-1
TGTGCCAGCAGTCTACAGGGGTTCGAAGAGACCCAGTACTTC	CASSLQGFEETQYF	TRBD1	few	TRBV6-5	TRBJ2-5
TGTGCCAGCAGCTTAGGGGAGAGCACCTACGAGCAGTACTTC	CASSLGESTYEQYF	.	many	TRBV7-6	TRBJ2-7
TGCGCCAGCAGCCTCCGAGGGGGACGTCAAGAGACCCAGTACTTC	CASSLRGGRQETQYF	.	few	TRBV5-1	TRBJ2-5
TGTGCCAGCAGCGTAGAAGGGGCGAACCTGGGCTCTGGAAACACCATATATTTT	CASSVEGANLGSGNTIYF	.	.	TRBV9	TRBJ1-3
TGTGCCTGGACAGGGTCCGCATATGGCTACACCTTC	CAWTGSAYGYTF	.	.	TRBV30	TRBJ1-2
TGTGCCAGCAGCTTTGAAAGTTTCCCGTGGCTCGAAAAACTGTTTTTT	CASSFESFPWLEKLFF	.	.	TRBV12-1	TRBJ1-4
TGCGCCAGCAGCTTTGGGGCCGAAGTCAGGGTGGGTACTGAAGCTTTCTTT	CASSFGAEVRVGTEAFF	.	few	TRBV5-1	TRBJ1-1
TGTGCCAGCAGTTTCCACAGGATGGATACGCAGTATTTT	CASSFHRMDTQYF	.	few	TRBV28	TRBJ2-3
TGTGCCAGCAGCTCAGAAGGGGCAGAGCAGTACTTC	CASSSEGAEQYF	.	few	TRBV7-2	TRBJ2-7
TGTGCCAGCAGTCCGTACCGGGACAGGGGCGACGAGCAGTACTTC	CASSPYRDRGDEQYF	TRBD1	.	TRBV28	TRBJ2-7
TGTGCCTGGTCCTTAGGGGACCTGAACACCGGGGAGCTGTTTTTT	CAWSLGDLNTGELFF	.	.	TRBV30	TRBJ2-2
TGTGCCAGCTCAGCGGACAGGGACGCACCCCTCCACTTT	CASSADRDAPLHF	TRBD1	.	TRBV18	TRBJ1-6
TGTGCCAGCAGCGGGAATATCTACGAGCAGTACTTC	CASSGNIYEQYF	.	few	TRBV6-6	TRBJ2-7
TGTGCCAGCAACACTCTCGAAGGGTTGGCCAAAAACATTCAGTACTTC	CASNTLEGLAKNIQYF	.	.	TRBV7-9	TRBJ2-4
TGTGCCAGCAGCGTAGGGACTAGCCCCCATGAGCAGTTCTTC	CASSVGTSPHEQFF	TRBD2	few	TRBV9	TRBJ2-1
TGTGCCAGCAGTGACAGGGGGCCGGAGGGCTACACCTTC	CASSDRGPEGYTF	TRBD1	few	TRBV12-3/TRBV12-4	TRBJ1-2
TGTGCCAGCAGTTGGGGCAGGGTAAAGGGTGAAGCTTTCTTT	CASSWGRVKGEAFF	.	few	TRBV12-3/TRBV12-4	TRBJ1-1